These 21 T cell receptor beta chains were all obtained from the same sample, sequenced in a study of T-cell reconstitution after alpha-beta-depleted transplantation in children. Unique molecular identifiers were used in preparing the TCRbeta library. TCRdb ran MiXCR on the PCR reads and lists one entry per CDR3 protein. The repertoire has about 640,000 distinct CDR3 sequences, 10% to 15% of them found once; the top ten carry 2.2%. The sample was PBMCs, mostly from graft donor cells, taken 360 days after TCRalphabeta/CD19-depleted stem cell transplant. These receptor sequences come from a male patient younger than 18 who had a stem cell transplant for acute myeloid leukemia, so the T cells may come from the graft donor.

This clonotype was detected ten times or more. This chain connects TRBV4-3 to TRBJ2-7; D is possibly TRBD1 or TRBD2 (5 bases each). Germline V gene sequence: CDR1 LGHNA, CDR2 YSLEER. Trimming took off 3 bases at V and 5 bases at J, with 17 bases between the two ends. CDR3 length: 15 amino acids. In nucleotides, the CDR3 is TGCGCCAGCAGCCAGACCACTGGGGGAGTCCACGAGCAGTACTTC. It encodes CASSQTTGGVHEQYF.

This clonotype was seen a few times. This chain uses TRBV4-3 with TRBJ2-4, with 11 nucleotides matching TRBD2. CDR1 LGHNA and CDR2 YSLEER come from the germline V gene. After removal of 0 bases from V and 8 bases from J, the junction contained 12 bases not matched to a gene. The length of the CDR3 is 18 residues. CDR3 sequence reads: CASSQDLVAGGPWDIQYF. The CDR3, as DNA: TGCGCCAGCAGCCAAGATCTGGTAGCGGGAGGGCCATGGGACATTCAGTACTTC.

The V call is TRBV12-3 or TRBV12-4, the J call TRBJ2-7; D is ambiguous. With 2 bases removed from V and 3 bases from J, the gap between germline ends came to 14 bases. This CDR3 is built from 15 residues. CDR3 DNA sequence: TGTGCCAGCAGTTTACGTAAACAGTCCATCTACGAGCAGTACTTC. This codes for CASSLRKQSIYEQYF.

This clonotype showed up just a few times. V usage is TRBV13 and J usage is TRBJ2-7; D is undetermined. V was pared by 4 bases and J by 0 bases, with 10 bases between. The CDR3 contains 14 residues. The germline gives CDR1 PRHDT, CDR2 FYEKMQ (reference sequence). The CDR3 region is CASSWRRGSYEQYF. The CDR3 DNA follows: TGTGCCAGCAGCTGGCGGAGAGGCTCCTACGAGCAGTACTTC. The full variable domain, rest sourced from reference TRBV13 and TRBJ2-7, is AAGVIQSPRHLIKEKRETATLKCYPIPRHDTVYWYQQGPGQDPQFLISFYEKMQSDKGSIPDRFSAQQFSDYHSELNMSSLELGDSALYFCASSWRRGSYEQYFGPGTRLTVT.

The table lists this clonotype with many counts. The V and J genes are TRBV27 and TRBJ2-5; tentatively, D is TRBD2 (6 bases). This CDR3 region has 14 residues. Deletions cut 4 bases from V and 3 bases from J, with 12 bases between. CDR1 MNHEY and CDR2 SMNVEV come from the germline V gene (reference sequence). CDR3 loop: CASSSLEGKETQYF. CDR3 nucleotide sequence: TGTGCCAGCAGTTCGTTGGAGGGAAAAGAGACCCAGTACTTC.

V gene TRBV6-4 combines with J gene TRBJ2-6; the D gene is possibly TRBD1 (6 bases). Germline lookup yields CDR1 MRHNA and CDR2 SNTAGT. V dropped 6 bases and J dropped 0 bases, with 27 bases sitting between them. CDR3 length equals 21 residues. The CDR3 region has the DNA TGTGCCAGCAGCGACCCCGGGTCAAGGACCTTCAGGGGCTCTGGGGCCAACGTCCTGACTTTC. Protein: CASSDPGSRTFRGSGANVLTF.

This chain connects TRBV7-9 to TRBJ2-3; 12 bases are shared with TRBD2. Germline CDR1 SEHNR, CDR2 FQNEAQ (reference sequence). The CDR3 runs 17 residues. Germline trimming cut 5 bases from V and 3 bases from J; bases unmatched to any gene: 9. The CDR3 DNA sequence: TGTGCCAGCAGCACCCACGGACTAGCGGGGCGGACAGATACGCAGTATTTT. It codes for CASSTHGLAGRTDTQYF.

Ten or more counts support this clonotype. The chain couples TRBV6-2 or TRBV6-3 to TRBJ2-7; unclear D gene. V lost 0 bases to trimming and J lost 3 bases, with 6 bases between them. Germline V lookup: CDR1 MNHEY, CDR2 SVGEGT. The CDR3 covers 13 residues. The DNA for the CDR3 is TGTGCCAGCAGTTACTCGGTTAGCTACGAGCAGTACTTC. This gives the protein CASSYSVSYEQYF.

This chain links TRBV20-1 with TRBJ2-7; D not resolved. Trimming left V 1 base short and J 6 bases short, with 10 bases between. This CDR3 is built from 12 residues. Germline CDR1 DFQATT, CDR2 SNEGSKA (reference sequence). The CDR3 is CSARVSMGEQYF. CDR3 coding DNA: TGCAGTGCTAGAGTCTCTATGGGCGAGCAGTACTTC.

Only a few counts were recorded for this clonotype. The rearrangement joins TRBV14 to TRBJ2-7, with TRBD1 matching over 9 bases. Germline V gene data show CDR1 as SGHDN and CDR2 as FVKESK. The CDR3 spans 14 residues. Trimming took 4 bases from V and 5 from J; bases not matched to a gene: 6. CDR3 DNA sequence: TGTGCCAGCAGCCGGGACAGGGCCGTCAACGAGCAGTACTTC. It translates to CASSRDRAVNEQYF.

The table lists this clonotype with a few counts. The CDR3 protein is CASSYRPYQETQYF. Here the CDR3 DNA reads TGTGCCAGCAGTTACCGTCCTTACCAAGAGACCCAGTACTTC. This chain links TRBV6-5 with TRBJ2-5, with no clear D. CDR1 is MNHEY and CDR2 is SVGAGI in the germline V gene. The CDR3 totals 14 residues. V was cut by 2 bases and J by 0 bases, with 7 bases left in between.

This clonotype was seen many times. V is TRBV7-3 and J is TRBJ2-1; D is ambiguous. The length of the CDR3 is 13 residues. Germline V gene lookup returns CDR1 SGHTA and CDR2 FQGTGA. V was cut by 5 bases and J by 4 bases, with 9 bases left in between. Here the CDR3 reads CASSRNGYNEQFF. The CDR3 DNA reads as TGTGCCAGCAGCCGTAACGGATACAATGAGCAGTTCTTC.

This clonotype was counted between two and nine times. The chain uses TRBV7-4 and TRBJ1-2; D remains ambiguous. V shed 6 bases and J shed 6 bases, with 14 bases lying between them. Per germline, CDR1 SGHVT and CDR2 SQSDAQ. CDR3 length: 13 amino acids. CDR3 in DNA: TGTGCCAGCAGATCCGGAAGGGATAATGGCTACACCTTC. It yields the protein CASRSGRDNGYTF.

This clonotype came up many times. V gene TRBV5-1 combines with J gene TRBJ2-7; D may be TRBD1 (5 bases). The CDR3 has 13 amino acids. CDR1 is SGHRS, CDR2 YFSETQ, per germline. Trimming cost V 1 base and J 5 bases, with 10 bases left between them. The CDR3 sequence: CASSLQGLDEQYF. CDR3 nucleotides: TGCGCCAGCAGCTTGCAGGGTTTGGACGAGCAGTACTTC.

This sequence joins TRBV4-3 and TRBJ1-5, with TRBD1 matching over 7 bases. This CDR3 comprises 14 residues. V gave up 4 bases and J gave up 7 bases; unmatched junction bases: 7. Looked up from germline, CDR1 is LGHNA and CDR2 is YSLEER. The CDR3 bases are TGCGCCAGCAGCCGGGACAGACTGACCCAGCCCCAGCATTTT. As protein: CASSRDRLTQPQHF.

The chain uses TRBV24-1 and TRBJ2-1; 7 bases fit TRBD2. J gave up 7 bases and V 4 bases, and 12 bases lay outside the gene matches. This CDR3 has 16 residues. Germline V gene sequence: CDR1 KGHDR, CDR2 SFDVKD. CDR3 region: CATSELAGGRGNEQFF. CDR3 coding DNA: TGTGCCACCAGTGAGTTAGCGGGTGGACGAGGGAATGAGCAGTTCTTC.

CDR3 in DNA: TGTGCCAGCAGCTTCCATACAGGCGGGAACACTGAAGCTTTCTTT. Protein product: CASSFHTGGNTEAFF. The chain has TRBV7-3 and TRBJ1-1, with D possibly matching TRBD1 (5 bases). This CDR3 is 15 amino acids long. Trimming took 3 bases from V and 1 from J, leaving 12 bases between them. In germline, CDR1 is SGHTA, CDR2 FQGTGA.

The V gene is TRBV28, the J gene TRBJ2-2, with a weak D call TRBD2 (6 bases). V was pared by 2 bases and J by 1 base, with 14 bases between. Germline V gene data show CDR1 as MDHEN and CDR2 as SYDVKM. The CDR3 contains 17 residues. In DNA form, the CDR3 reads TGTGCCAGCAGTTTAGGGAGCGGGCTGGGGAACACCGGGGAGCTGTTTTTT. Encoded protein: CASSLGSGLGNTGELFF.

This clonotype was counted ten times or more. The chain is built from TRBV12-3 or TRBV12-4 and TRBJ2-5; weak D call: TRBD1 (5 bases). The germline V and J ends were trimmed by 2 bases and 4 bases, with 8 bases remaining between them. The CDR3 is 13 residues long. The CDR3 spells CASSLIGAETQYF. The CDR3 region has the DNA TGTGCCAGCAGTTTAATTGGGGCAGAGACCCAGTACTTC.

This chain joins TRBV20-1 and TRBJ2-1, with TRBD2 matching over 15 bases. The germline V gene encodes CDR1 DFQATT and CDR2 SNEGSKA (reference sequence). CDR3 length equals 19 residues. With V trimmed by 5 bases and J by 1 base, 12 bases remained unmatched. This CDR3 reads CSAFRIGLAGGRSYNEQFF. In DNA form, the CDR3 reads TGCAGTGCTTTCAGGATCGGACTAGCGGGAGGGAGGTCCTACAATGAGCAGTTCTTC.

The rearrangement joins TRBV6-2 or TRBV6-3 to TRBJ2-3, with D uncertain. Per germline, CDR1 MNHEY and CDR2 SVGEGT. V was clipped by 0 bases and J by 4 bases, with 11 bases between them. The CDR3 spans 15 residues. The DNA of the CDR3 is TGTGCCAGCAGTTACTCGTTCGGAGCTCCAGATACGCAGTATTTT. Amino acids: CASSYSFGAPDTQYF.